This is a list of T cell receptor beta chains from one sample in a study of blood T cell repertoires in COVID-19. Generated by immunoSEQ multiplex PCR, the TCRdb table keeps only in-frame clones and is missing some. The repertoire has 210,000 or so clones, approximately 84% of them found once; the top ten carry approximately 4.8%. What was sequenced was peripheral blood. The source is a man over 45 with acute or convalescent COVID-19. CDR3s include the opening cysteine and the closing phenylalanine or tryptophan. A D gene is named only where the DNA matches it firmly. Expanded clones get a size class; other rows say once, few or many, or leave the size out.

d_call: .; v_call: TRBV5-1; clone_size: once; j_call: TRBJ2-2; cdr3_nt: TGCGCCAGCAGCTTGGATGCGGGGATGGGCACCGGGGAGCTGTTTTTT; cdr3_aa: CASSLDAGMGTGELFF
d_call: .; v_call: TRBV6-5; clone_size: .; j_call: TRBJ1-2; cdr3_nt: TGTGCCAGCAGTTACTCGAAGGGCAGGGAGGGCTATGGCTACACCTTC; cdr3_aa: CASSYSKGREGYGYTF
d_call: .; v_call: TRBV10-1; clone_size: .; j_call: TRBJ2-1; cdr3_nt: TGCGCCAGCAGTGAGGGGGGGGGCCGGTACAATGAGCAGTTCTTC; cdr3_aa: CASSEGGGRYNEQFF
d_call: TRBD1; v_call: TRBV27; clone_size: .; j_call: TRBJ1-1; cdr3_nt: TGTGCCAGCAGTCGATCCGGGACAGCCATGAACACTGAAGCTTTCTTT; cdr3_aa: CASSRSGTAMNTEAFF
d_call: TRBD1; v_call: TRBV5-1; clone_size: once; j_call: TRBJ1-3; cdr3_nt: TGCGCCAGCAGCTTGGGGACAGGCCGAAACACCATATATTTT; cdr3_aa: CASSLGTGRNTIYF
d_call: TRBD1; v_call: TRBV11-2; clone_size: .; j_call: TRBJ1-6; cdr3_nt: TGTGCCAGCAGCTTAGCATGGACAGGACGCTCACCCCTCCACTTT; cdr3_aa: CASSLAWTGRSPLHF
d_call: TRBD1; v_call: TRBV6-6; clone_size: .; j_call: TRBJ1-4; cdr3_nt: TGTGCCAGCAGAACCTTACAGGGGAAAGAGAGAAAACTGTTTTTT; cdr3_aa: CASRTLQGKERKLFF
d_call: .; v_call: TRBV29-1; clone_size: .; j_call: TRBJ2-7; cdr3_nt: TGCAGCGCCGGGACAAATCAGTTCGACGAGCAGTACTTC; cdr3_aa: CSAGTNQFDEQYF
d_call: .; v_call: TRBV10-3; clone_size: .; j_call: TRBJ2-5; cdr3_nt: TGTGCCATCCGGGGGGCCGGGGAGACCCAGTACTTC; cdr3_aa: CAIRGAGETQYF
d_call: .; v_call: TRBV2; clone_size: .; j_call: TRBJ1-5; cdr3_nt: TGTGCCAGCAGATTGATAGCGAACAATCAGCCCCAGCATTTT; cdr3_aa: CASRLIANNQPQHF
d_call: .; v_call: TRBV28; clone_size: .; j_call: TRBJ1-4; cdr3_nt: TGTGCCAGCAGTACAGCACAGGGTTGGGATGAAAAACTGTTTTTT; cdr3_aa: CASSTAQGWDEKLFF
d_call: .; v_call: TRBV18; clone_size: few; j_call: TRBJ1-6; cdr3_nt: TGTGCCAGCTCACCAGGGCGACAGAATTCACCCCTCCACTTT; cdr3_aa: CASSPGRQNSPLHF
d_call: .; v_call: TRBV5-1; clone_size: .; j_call: TRBJ2-1; cdr3_nt: TGCGCCAGCAGCTTCAACCGGTTTGGCAATGAGCAGTTCTTC; cdr3_aa: CASSFNRFGNEQFF
d_call: .; v_call: TRBV20-1; clone_size: .; j_call: TRBJ1-4; cdr3_nt: TGCAGTGCTAGTGGGGGTGCGGGTTTGACTAATGAAAAACTGTTTTTT; cdr3_aa: CSASGGAGLTNEKLFF
d_call: .; v_call: TRBV27; clone_size: .; j_call: TRBJ2-3; cdr3_nt: TGTGCCAGCAGTCCCCCCCCAGCGGCTAGCACAGATACGCAGTATTTT; cdr3_aa: CASSPPPAASTDTQYF
d_call: .; v_call: TRBV12-3/TRBV12-4; clone_size: few; j_call: TRBJ1-6; cdr3_nt: TGTGCCAGCAGAAACAGAAGGAATTCACCCCTCCACTTT; cdr3_aa: CASRNRRNSPLHF
d_call: TRBD1; v_call: TRBV29-1; clone_size: .; j_call: TRBJ1-5; cdr3_nt: TGCAGCGTTGCCGGGACAGGGGGCGATCAGCCCCAGCATTTT; cdr3_aa: CSVAGTGGDQPQHF
d_call: TRBD1; v_call: TRBV5-1; clone_size: .; j_call: TRBJ1-1; cdr3_nt: TGCGCCAGCAGTTCCGGACAGGGGTACCTGAACACTGAAGCTTTCTTT; cdr3_aa: CASSSGQGYLNTEAFF
d_call: .; v_call: TRBV6-5; clone_size: .; j_call: TRBJ1-2; cdr3_nt: TGTGCCAGCAGCGGGACTGCAAACCTCTATGGCTACACCTTC; cdr3_aa: CASSGTANLYGYTF
d_call: TRBD1; v_call: TRBV11-2; clone_size: .; j_call: TRBJ1-1; cdr3_nt: TGTGCCAGCAGCTTATCCACAGGGGTGGGCACTGAAGCTTTCTTT; cdr3_aa: CASSLSTGVGTEAFF
d_call: .; v_call: TRBV6-5; clone_size: .; j_call: TRBJ1-1; cdr3_nt: TGTGCCAGCAGCCGACAGTTGAACACTGAAGCTTTCTTT; cdr3_aa: CASSRQLNTEAFF
d_call: .; v_call: TRBV18; clone_size: .; j_call: TRBJ1-2; cdr3_nt: TGTGCCAGCTCACCCGAGGGCCCCAAGGTCGGCTATGGCTACACCTTC; cdr3_aa: CASSPEGPKVGYGYTF
d_call: TRBD2; v_call: TRBV7-7; clone_size: .; j_call: TRBJ2-1; cdr3_nt: TGTGCCAGCAGCCCCTGGCGGGGGGACCTCAATGAGCAGTTCTTC; cdr3_aa: CASSPWRGDLNEQFF
d_call: .; v_call: TRBV11-2; clone_size: once; j_call: TRBJ1-2; cdr3_nt: TGTGCCAGCAGCTTAGCCGGGAGGCCGTATGGCTACACCTTC; cdr3_aa: CASSLAGRPYGYTF
d_call: .; v_call: TRBV29-1; clone_size: .; j_call: TRBJ2-5; cdr3_nt: TGCAGCGTTGAAGTTCAGGAGGCGGGGACCCAGTACTTC; cdr3_aa: CSVEVQEAGTQYF